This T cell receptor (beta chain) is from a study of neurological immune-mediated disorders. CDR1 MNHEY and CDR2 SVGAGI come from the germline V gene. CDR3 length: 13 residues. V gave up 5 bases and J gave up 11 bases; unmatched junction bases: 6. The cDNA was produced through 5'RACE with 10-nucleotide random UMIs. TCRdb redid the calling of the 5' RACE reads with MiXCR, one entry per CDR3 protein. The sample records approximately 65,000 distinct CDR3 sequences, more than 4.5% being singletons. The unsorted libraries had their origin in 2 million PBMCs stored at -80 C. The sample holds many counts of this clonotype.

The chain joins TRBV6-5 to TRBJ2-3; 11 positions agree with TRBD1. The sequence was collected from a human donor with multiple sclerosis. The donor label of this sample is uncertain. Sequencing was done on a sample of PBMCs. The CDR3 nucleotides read TGTGCCAGCAGTAAGGACAGGGGGCGGCGGCAGTATTTT. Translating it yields CASSKDRGRRQYF.